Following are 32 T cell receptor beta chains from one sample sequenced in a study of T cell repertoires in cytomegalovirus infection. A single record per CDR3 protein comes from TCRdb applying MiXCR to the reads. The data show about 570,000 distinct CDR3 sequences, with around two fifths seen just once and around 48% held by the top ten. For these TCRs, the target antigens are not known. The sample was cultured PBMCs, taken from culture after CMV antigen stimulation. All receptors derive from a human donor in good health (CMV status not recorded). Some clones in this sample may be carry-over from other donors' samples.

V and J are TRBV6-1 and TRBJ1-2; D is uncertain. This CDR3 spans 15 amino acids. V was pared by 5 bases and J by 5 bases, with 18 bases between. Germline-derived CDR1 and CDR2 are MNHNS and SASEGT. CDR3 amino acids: CASSTRSGIGYGYTF. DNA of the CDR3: TGTGCCAGCAGTACCCGAAGCGGGATTGGGTATGGCTACACCTTC.

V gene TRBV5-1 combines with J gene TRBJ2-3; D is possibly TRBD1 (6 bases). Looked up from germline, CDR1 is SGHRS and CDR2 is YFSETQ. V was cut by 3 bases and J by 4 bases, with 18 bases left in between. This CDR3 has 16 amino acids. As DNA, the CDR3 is TGCGCCAGCAGCTCAAGCAGGGACACCATTCCAGATACGCAGTATTTT. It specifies CASSSSRDTIPDTQYF.

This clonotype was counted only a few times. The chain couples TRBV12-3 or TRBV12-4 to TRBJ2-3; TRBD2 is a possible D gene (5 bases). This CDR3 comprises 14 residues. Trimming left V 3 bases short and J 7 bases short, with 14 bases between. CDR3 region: CASSFAAVLNTQYF. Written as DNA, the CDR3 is TGTGCCAGCAGTTTCGCAGCGGTGTTGAATACGCAGTATTTT.

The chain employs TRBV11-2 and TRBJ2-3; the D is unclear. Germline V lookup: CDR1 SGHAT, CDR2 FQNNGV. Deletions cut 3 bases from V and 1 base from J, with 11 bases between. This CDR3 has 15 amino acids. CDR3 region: CASSLSAGRTDTQYF. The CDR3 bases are TGTGCCAGCAGCTTGTCGGCCGGCCGCACAGATACGCAGTATTTT.

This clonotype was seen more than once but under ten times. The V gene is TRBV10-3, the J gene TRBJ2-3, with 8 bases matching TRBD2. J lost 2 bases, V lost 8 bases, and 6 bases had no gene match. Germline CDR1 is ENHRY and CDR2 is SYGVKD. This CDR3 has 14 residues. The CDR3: CAIRTSRFTDTQYF. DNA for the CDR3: TGTGCCATCCGGACTAGCCGATTCACAGATACGCAGTATTTT.

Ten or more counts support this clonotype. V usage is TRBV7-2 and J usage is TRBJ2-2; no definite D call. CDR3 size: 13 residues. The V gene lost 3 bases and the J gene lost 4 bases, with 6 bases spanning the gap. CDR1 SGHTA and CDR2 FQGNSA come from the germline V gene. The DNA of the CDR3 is TGTGCCAGCAGCTTTCTGAGCACCGGGGAGCTGTTTTTT. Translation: CASSFLSTGELFF. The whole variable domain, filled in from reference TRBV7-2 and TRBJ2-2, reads GAGVSQSPSNKVTEKGKDVELRCDPISGHTALYWYRQSLGQGLEFLIYFQGNSAPDKSGLPSDRFSAERTGGSVSTLTIQRTQQEDSAVYLCASSFLSTGELFFGEGSRLTVL.

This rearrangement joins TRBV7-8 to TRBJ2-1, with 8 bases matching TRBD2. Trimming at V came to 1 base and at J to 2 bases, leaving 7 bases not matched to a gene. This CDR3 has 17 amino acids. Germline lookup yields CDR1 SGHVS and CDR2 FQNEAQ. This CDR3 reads CASSLDASSGPYNEQFF. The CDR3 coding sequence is TGTGCCAGCAGCTTAGATGCGTCTAGCGGGCCCTACAATGAGCAGTTCTTC.

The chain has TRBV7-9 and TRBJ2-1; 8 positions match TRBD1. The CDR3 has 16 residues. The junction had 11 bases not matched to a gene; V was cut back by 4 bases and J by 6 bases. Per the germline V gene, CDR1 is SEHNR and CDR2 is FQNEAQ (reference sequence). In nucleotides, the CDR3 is TGTGCCAGCAGCTCGTCCGGGACAGGCCTTTTCAATGAGCAGTTCTTC. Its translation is CASSSSGTGLFNEQFF.

The CDR3: CATSRGPSTDTQYF. The CDR3 nucleotides read TGTGCCACCTCAAGGGGGCCTAGCACAGATACGCAGTATTTT. V and J are TRBV10-3 and TRBJ2-3; TRBD1 matches 7 bases. V was pared by 10 bases and J by 0 bases, with 7 bases of the junction left unmatched. The germline V gene encodes CDR1 ENHRY and CDR2 SYGVKD. The CDR3 is 14 amino acids.

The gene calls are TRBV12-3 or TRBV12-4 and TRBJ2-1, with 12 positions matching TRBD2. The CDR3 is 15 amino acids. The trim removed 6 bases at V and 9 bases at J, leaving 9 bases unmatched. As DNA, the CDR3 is TGTGCCAGCAGCCCGCTAGCGGGGGGGCAGGTTGAGCAGTTCTTC. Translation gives CASSPLAGGQVEQFF.

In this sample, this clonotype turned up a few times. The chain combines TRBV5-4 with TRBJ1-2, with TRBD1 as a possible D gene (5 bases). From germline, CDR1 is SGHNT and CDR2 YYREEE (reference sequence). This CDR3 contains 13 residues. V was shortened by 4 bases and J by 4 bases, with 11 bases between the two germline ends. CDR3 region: CASSKGPSYGYTF. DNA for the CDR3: TGTGCCAGCAGCAAGGGACCGAGCTATGGCTACACCTTC.

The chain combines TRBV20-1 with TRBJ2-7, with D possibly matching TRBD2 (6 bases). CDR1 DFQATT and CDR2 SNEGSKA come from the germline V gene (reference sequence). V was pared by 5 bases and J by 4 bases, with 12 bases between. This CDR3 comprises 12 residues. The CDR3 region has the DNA TGCAGTGCTGCCGCGGGGAGGTACGAGCAGTACTTC. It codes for CSAAAGRYEQYF.

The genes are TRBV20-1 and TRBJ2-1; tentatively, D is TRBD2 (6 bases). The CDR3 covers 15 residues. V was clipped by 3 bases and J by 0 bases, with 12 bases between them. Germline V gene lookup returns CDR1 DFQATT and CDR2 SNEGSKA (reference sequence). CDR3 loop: CSASGLASSYNEQFF. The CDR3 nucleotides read TGCAGTGCTAGTGGGCTAGCGAGCTCCTACAATGAGCAGTTCTTC.

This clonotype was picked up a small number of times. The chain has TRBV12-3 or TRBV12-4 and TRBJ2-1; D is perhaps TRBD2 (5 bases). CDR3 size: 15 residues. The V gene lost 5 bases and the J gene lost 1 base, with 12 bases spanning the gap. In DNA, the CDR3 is TGTGCCAGCAGTCATGAACGACTATCCTACAATGAGCAGTTCTTC. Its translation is CASSHERLSYNEQFF.

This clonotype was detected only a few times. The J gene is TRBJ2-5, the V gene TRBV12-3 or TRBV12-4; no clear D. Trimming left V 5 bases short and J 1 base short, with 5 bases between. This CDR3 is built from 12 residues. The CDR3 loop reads CASSAPQETQYF. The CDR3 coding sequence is TGTGCCAGCAGTGCCCCCCAAGAGACCCAGTACTTC.

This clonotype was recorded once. The CDR3 reads CATSRDIAGNQPQHF. The CDR3 nucleotides read TGTGCCACCAGCAGAGATATCGCAGGCAATCAGCCCCAGCATTTT. This sequence joins TRBV15 and TRBJ1-5; D call uncertain. Germline V lookup: CDR1 LNHNV, CDR2 YYDKDF (reference sequence). The CDR3 runs to 15 residues. Trimming removed 0 bases at V and 2 bases at J, with 8 bases between.

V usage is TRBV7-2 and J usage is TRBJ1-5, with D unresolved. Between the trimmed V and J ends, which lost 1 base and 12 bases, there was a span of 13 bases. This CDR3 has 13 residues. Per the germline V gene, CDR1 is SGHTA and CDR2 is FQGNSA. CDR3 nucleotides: TGTGCCAGCAGCTTAGAAGCCGGATTTCTCCAGCATTTT. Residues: CASSLEAGFLQHF.

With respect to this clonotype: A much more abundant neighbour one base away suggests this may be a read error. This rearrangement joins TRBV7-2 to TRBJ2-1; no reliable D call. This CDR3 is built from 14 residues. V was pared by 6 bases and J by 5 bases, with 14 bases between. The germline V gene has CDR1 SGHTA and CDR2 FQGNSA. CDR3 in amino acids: CASRSRNANNEQFF. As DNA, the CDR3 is TGTGCCAGCAGATCGCGAAACGCAAACAATGAGCAGTTCTTC.

The CDR3 bases are TGTGCCAGCAGCTTAATGGGTCAGGCGAATACGCAGTATTTT. Translation: CASSLMGQANTQYF. The chain carries TRBV7-9 and TRBJ2-3; D unresolved. This CDR3 spans 14 amino acids. Trimming pared 2 bases from V and 7 bases from J, leaving 13 bases between. Germline V gives CDR1 SEHNR, CDR2 FQNEAQ (reference sequence).

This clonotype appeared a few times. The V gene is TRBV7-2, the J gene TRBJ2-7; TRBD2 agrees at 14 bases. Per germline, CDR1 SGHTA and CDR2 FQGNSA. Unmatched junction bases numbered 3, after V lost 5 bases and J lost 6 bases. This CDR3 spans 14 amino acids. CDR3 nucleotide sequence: TGTGCCAGCAGCCGGACTAGCGGGAGGCGCGAGCAGTACTTC. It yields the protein CASSRTSGRREQYF.

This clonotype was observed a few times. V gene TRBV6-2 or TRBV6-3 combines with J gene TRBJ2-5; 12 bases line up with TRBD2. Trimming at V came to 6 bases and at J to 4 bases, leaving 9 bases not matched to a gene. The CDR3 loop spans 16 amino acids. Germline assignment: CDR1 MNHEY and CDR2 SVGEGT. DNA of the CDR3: TGTGCCAGCAGACCCCACGGACTAGCGGGAAGAGAGACCCAGTACTTC. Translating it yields CASRPHGLAGRETQYF.

CDR3 residues: CASRPGQGNEKLFF. The DNA for the CDR3 is TGTGCCAGCAGGCCGGGACAGGGAAATGAAAAACTGTTTTTT. The chain is built from TRBV2 and TRBJ1-4, with 9 bases aligning to TRBD1. The CDR3 consists of 14 residues. The germline CDR1 and CDR2 sequences are SNHLY and FYNNEI. The trim removed 6 bases at V and 5 bases at J, leaving 4 bases unmatched. Together with reference TRBV2 and TRBJ1-4, the CDR3 gives the full variable domain: EPEVTQTPSHQVTQMGQEVILRCVPISNHLYFYWYRQILGQKVEFLVSFYNNEISEKSEIFDDQFSVERPDGSNFTLKIRSTKLEDSAMYFCASRPGQGNEKLFFGSGTQLSVL.

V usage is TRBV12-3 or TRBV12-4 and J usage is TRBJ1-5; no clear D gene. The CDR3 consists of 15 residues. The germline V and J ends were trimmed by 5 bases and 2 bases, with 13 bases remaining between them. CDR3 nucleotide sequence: TGTGCCAGCAGTGCCGCGGGTTTTGGCAATCAGCCCCAGCATTTT. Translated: CASSAAGFGNQPQHF.

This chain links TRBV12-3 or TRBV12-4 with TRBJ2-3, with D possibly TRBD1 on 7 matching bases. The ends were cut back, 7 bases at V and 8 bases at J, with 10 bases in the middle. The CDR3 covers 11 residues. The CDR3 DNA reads TGTGCCAGCACCCAGGGGGGTACGCAGTATTTT. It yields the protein CASTQGGTQYF.

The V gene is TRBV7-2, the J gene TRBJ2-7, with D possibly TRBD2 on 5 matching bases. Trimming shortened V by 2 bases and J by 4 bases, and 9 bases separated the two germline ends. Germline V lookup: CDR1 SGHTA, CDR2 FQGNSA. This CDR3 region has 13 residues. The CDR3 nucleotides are TGTGCCAGCAGCTTAAGGAGGTGGTACGAGCAGTACTTC. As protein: CASSLRRWYEQYF.

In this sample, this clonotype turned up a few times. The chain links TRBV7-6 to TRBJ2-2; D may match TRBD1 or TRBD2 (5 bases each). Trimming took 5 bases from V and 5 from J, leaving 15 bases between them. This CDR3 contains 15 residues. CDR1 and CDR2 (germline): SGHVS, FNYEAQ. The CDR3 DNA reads TGTGCCAGCAGCACCGTTCTGGGGGTAACCGGGGAGCTGTTTTTT. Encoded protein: CASSTVLGVTGELFF.

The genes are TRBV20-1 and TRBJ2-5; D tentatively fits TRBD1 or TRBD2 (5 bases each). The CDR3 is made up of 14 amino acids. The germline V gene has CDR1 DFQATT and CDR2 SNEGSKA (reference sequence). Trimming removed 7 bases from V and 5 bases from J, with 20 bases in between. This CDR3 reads CSGGLVRAGETQYF. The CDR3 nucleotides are TGCAGTGGAGGGTTGGTCAGGGCCGGGGAGACCCAGTACTTC.

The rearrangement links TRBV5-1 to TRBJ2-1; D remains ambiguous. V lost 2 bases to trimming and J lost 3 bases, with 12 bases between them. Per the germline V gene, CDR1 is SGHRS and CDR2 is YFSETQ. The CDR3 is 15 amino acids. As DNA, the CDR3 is TGCGCCAGCAGCTTTCGGGCTTTGGTCTACAATGAGCAGTTCTTC. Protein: CASSFRALVYNEQFF.

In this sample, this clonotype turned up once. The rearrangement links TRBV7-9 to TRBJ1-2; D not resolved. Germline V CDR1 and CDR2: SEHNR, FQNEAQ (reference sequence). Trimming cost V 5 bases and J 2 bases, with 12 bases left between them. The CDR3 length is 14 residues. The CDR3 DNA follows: TGTGCCAGCAGCCCCCGGTCCCGCAACTATGGCTACACCTTC. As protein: CASSPRSRNYGYTF. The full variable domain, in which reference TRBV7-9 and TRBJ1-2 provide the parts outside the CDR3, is DTGVSQNPRHKITKRGQNVTFRCDPISEHNRLYWYRQTLGQGPEFLTYFQNEAQLEKSRLLSDRFSAERPKGSFSTLEIQRTEQGDSAMYLCASSPRSRNYGYTFGSGTRLTVV.

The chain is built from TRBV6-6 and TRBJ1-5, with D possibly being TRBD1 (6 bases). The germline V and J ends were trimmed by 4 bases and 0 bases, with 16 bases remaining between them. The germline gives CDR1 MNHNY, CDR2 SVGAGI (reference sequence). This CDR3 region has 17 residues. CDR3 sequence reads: CASSSGQPMYSNQPQHF. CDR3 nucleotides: TGTGCCAGCAGTTCTGGACAGCCTATGTATAGCAATCAGCCCCAGCATTTT.

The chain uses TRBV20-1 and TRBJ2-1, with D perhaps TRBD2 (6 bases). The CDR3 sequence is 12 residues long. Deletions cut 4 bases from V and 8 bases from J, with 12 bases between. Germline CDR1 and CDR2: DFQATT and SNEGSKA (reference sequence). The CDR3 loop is CSAMRTSYEQFF. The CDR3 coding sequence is TGCAGTGCTATGAGAACTAGCTATGAGCAGTTCTTC.

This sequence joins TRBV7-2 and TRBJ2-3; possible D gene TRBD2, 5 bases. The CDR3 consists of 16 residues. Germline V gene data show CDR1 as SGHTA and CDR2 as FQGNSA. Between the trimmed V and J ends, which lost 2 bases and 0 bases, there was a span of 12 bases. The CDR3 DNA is TGTGCCAGCAGCTTATCAACGGGAACTAGCACAGATACGCAGTATTTT. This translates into CASSLSTGTSTDTQYF.